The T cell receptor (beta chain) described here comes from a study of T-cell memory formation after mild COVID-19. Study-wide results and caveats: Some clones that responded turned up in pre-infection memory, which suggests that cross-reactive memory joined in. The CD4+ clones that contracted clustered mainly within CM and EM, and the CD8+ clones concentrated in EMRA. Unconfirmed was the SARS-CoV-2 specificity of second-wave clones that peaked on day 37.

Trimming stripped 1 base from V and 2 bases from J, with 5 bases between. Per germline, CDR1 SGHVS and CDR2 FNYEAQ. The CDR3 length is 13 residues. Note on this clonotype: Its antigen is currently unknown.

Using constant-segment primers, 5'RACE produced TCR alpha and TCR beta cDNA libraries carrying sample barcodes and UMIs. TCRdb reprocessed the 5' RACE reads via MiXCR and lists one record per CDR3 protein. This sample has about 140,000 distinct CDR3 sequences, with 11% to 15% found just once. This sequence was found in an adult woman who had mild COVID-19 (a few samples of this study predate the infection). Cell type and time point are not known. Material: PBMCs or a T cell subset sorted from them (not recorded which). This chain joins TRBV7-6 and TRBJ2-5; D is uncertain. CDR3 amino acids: CASSLGLQETQYF. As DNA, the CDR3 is TGTGCCAGCAGCTTAGGGCTACAAGAGACCCAGTACTTC.